The clone carrying this T cell receptor (beta chain) was counted between two and nine times. Its target is not known. A single record per CDR3 protein comes from TCRdb applying MiXCR to the RT-PCR reads. Among about 160,000 distinct CDR3 sequences listed, approximately 10% were seen once. The CDR3 is 16 amino acids. Germline trimming cut 2 bases from V and 7 bases from J; bases unmatched to any gene: 12. Germline V gene data show CDR1 as DFQATT and CDR2 as SNEGSKA (reference sequence). This sample is drawn from a study of response to subunit inactivated influenza vaccine. Findings and limits, study-wide: New T cells are recruited in small numbers by each seasonal influenza vaccination, according to the authors' suggestion.

The chain uses TRBV20-1 and TRBJ2-3, with 10 nucleotides matching TRBD2. The starting material was non-naive T cells sorted from PBMCs, obtained roughly 6 weeks after vaccination. This receptor was identified in a man in his fifties or sixties who received an inactivated influenza vaccine. The CDR3 region has the DNA TGCAGTGCTAGACCCCTCCTAGCGGGGGCCAAGAATACGCAGTATTTT. Protein: CSARPLLAGAKNTQYF.